This record covers a single T cell receptor (beta chain). Its antigen is currently not known. It has no much larger one-base neighbor in the sample; base qualities were not kept. Whole blood was collected in K2EDTA tubes by collaborating institutions according to the institutions' own protocols. For TCRbeta analysis, collaborators shipped samples in one of three forms: frozen whole blood, isolated PBMCs, or DNA extracted from either of those sample types. The data were taken from a study of blood T cell repertoires in COVID-19 (dated by TCRdb to the early 2020s). Turning to the overall study: Samples covering the acute and convalescent phases of COVID-19 were provided by collaborators in the United States, Italy and Spain. The material from the prospective study consisted of cDNA or gDNA derived from T cells, B-cell-depleted T cells, or PBMCs. Deeply sampled blood TCRbeta repertoires from subjects exposed to, actively infected with, or recovered from COVID-19 were included in the dataset. The repertoires were made available in a free public database intended to serve as a resource for research on the immune response to SARS-CoV-2. Samples were obtained from the ongoing ImmuneRACE study (first 160 participants) and from 950 to 1,500 subjects provided by 6 global collaborators. Sample metadata almost always included a de-identified subject ID, COVID-19 status, age in years and sex. Where available, HLA class I and class II types were taken from metadata supplied by the sample provider and were not determined by assay-based typing.

Points the paper makes about the study in general: The quantity of clinical and demographic metadata differed by source and by participant and was supplied without curation.

TCRbeta CDR3 regions were amplified from genomic DNA using the immunoSEQ Assay, a bias-controlled multiplex PCR. Turning to the authors' computational methods: Within the assay, amplification of reference gene primers was used to estimate how many nucleated cells each sample contained. To quantify the absolute abundance of each unique TCRbeta CDR3 rearrangement, sequence reads were collapsed and filtered. For each sample, productive Simpson clonality was calculated by taking the square root of Simpson's diversity index across productive rearrangements. Drawn from immuneACCESS, this table holds only the in-frame rearrangements with V and J called that TCRdb kept. Clones are partly lost; checked studies trace under half to an unresolved V gene and leave the rest unexplained. D and trimming come from the DNA, and the V and J calls and clone size come from that table. Recorded for this sample are 95,000 to 100,000 clones; 85% of them occurred a single time. The ten top clones hold 1.5% to 2% of the sample.

V is pared back by 2 bases and J by 5 bases, with 13 bases lying between the germline termini. The cysteine opens and the phenylalanine closes a CDR3 of 15 amino acids. The CDR3 DNA has 45 bases and is translated from base 1. CDR1 and CDR2 (MNHEY, SVGAGI) derive from the germline V gene. The sequence came from a woman in her seventies with active or convalescent COVID-19. Sequencing input: peripheral blood. Recombination connected TRBV6-5 to TRBJ1-3; matching of 6 bases hints at TRBD1 as the D gene. The CDR3 protein sequence reads: CASSYRDIGRNTIYF. The sequenced DNA: TGTGCCAGCAGTTACCGGGACATTGGTCGAAACACCATATATTTT.